This T cell receptor (beta chain) was profiled in a study of shared clonotypes between healthy human individuals (dated by TCRdb to about 2020). Some background on the complete study: The cohort comprised a couple of women and three men aged 18 to 49 years. Per donor, three plates each were used for CD4 naive and CD4 memory, two for CD8 naive, and one for CD8 memory. To estimate repertoire size and how much clonotype sharing occurs between individuals, the study deeply sequenced the blood TCR repertoires of about five healthy adults. To increase sequencing depth and limit assay-specific biases, different laboratories used diverse techniques to prepare libraries and sequence TCR repertoires. Between about 0.85 and 8.9 billion PBMCs per donor were obtained by leukapheresis. Overall study results and their limits: Naive subsets generally had larger estimated clonotype richness than memory subsets did. Based on pairwise subsampling, the degree of clonotype sharing among donors was expected to be affected by sequencing depth. Clonotypes shared by all four sorted-subset donors showed higher generation probabilities than non-shared clonotypes. Sharing across a few donors was observed for around 4.8% of naive CD4, under 4% of naive CD8, 2% to 2.5% of memory CD4, and roughly 0.4% of memory CD8 clonotypes. Incomplete sequencing was indicated by rarefaction of sorted-subset datasets, despite the large sequencing depth. Because the study included only a small number of donors, the genetic and exposure-history diversity represented was limited. Sampling was restricted to blood, and TCR repertoires in tissue are likely to differ from TCR repertoires in blood.

Using the deep immunoSEQ assay, TCR CDR3 regions were amplified from genomic DNA by multiplex PCR. For each cell subset, the extracted genomic DNA was distributed evenly across all wells of several immunoSEQ 96-well plates, and each plate served as one replicate. Each replicate PCR for sorted subsets received about 180 ng genomic DNA, equal to about 29,000 T cell genomes. Purified libraries were quantified with a Qubit 3.0 fluorometer, sized on a Bioanalyzer 2100, and re-quantified with the KAPA Library Quantification kit. Each immunoSEQ 96-well plate was sequenced on its own single-read 150-cycle Illumina NextSeq 550 flow cell. In the source study's methods: Because only junctional sequences without quality scores were contained in the immunoSEQ output, filtering matching that applied to full-length reads could not be performed. To assign V/J genes and CDR3, sequences were annotated against IMGT germline references using PyIR, a Python wrapper for IgBLAST v1.9. Reads were filtered out if the reads had weak V/J assignments (E-value above 1e-6), no CDR3, stop codons, out-of-frame junctions, or ambiguous translated residues. V3J clonotypes were defined by identical inferred V gene, J gene, and CDR3 amino acid sequence. To compute the percentage overlap between repertoires, the number of shared unique clonotypes was divided by the size of the smaller repertoire. Three approaches were used to assess repertoire richness: RTK rarefaction, the Chao1 estimator, and Recon v2.1 estimates of unobserved clonotypes. Generation probabilities for all TCRbeta clonotypes obtained by the gDNA method from a few donors were computed using OLGA. In its TCRdb copy, this immuneACCESS table keeps in-frame sequences only and misses some clones. Where compared with another copy, unresolved V genes explain less than half of these, and the others have no known cause. V, J and clone size were drawn from that table, and D and trimming were deduced from the DNA. The sample table contains hundreds of thousands of clones; only one count was recorded for approximately 97% of them. The ten largest account for about 0.06% of the sample.

V is cut back by 10 bases and J by 2 bases, with 8 bases in the junction unmatched. The CDR3 measures 14 amino acids from cysteine to phenylalanine. Of all the DNA, just the CDR3 is kept, 42 bases in frame from base 1. Via the germline V gene, CDR1 is MNHEY and CDR2 SVGAGI. As for this clone: Its antigen specificity is not known. No per-base quality is available; no much larger clone lies one base away.

Donors were healthy HIV-negative adults with no recently reported acute infections or vaccinations. Every donor was a Caucasian adult residing in Nashville, Tennessee, USA. Magnetic negative selection was used to enrich CD4+ T cells, after which naive cells were positively selected on CD45RA and the negative fraction became the memory subset. After blood collection by leukapheresis, PBMCs were isolated using Ficoll-Histopaque density gradient centrifugation and then cryopreserved in the vapor phase of liquid nitrogen. Analytical flow cytometry was used to check the purity and quantity of each magnetically sorted T cell population. Genomic DNA was isolated from every sorted fraction and measured by UV absorbance on a Nanodrop 2000c.

The receptor comes from a woman aged 25 to 39 in good health. Sequenced material: naive CD4+ T cells sorted from blood. The sample's cell subset or site, from its label and the paper: CD45RA+ positively selected. The rearranged chain carries TRBV6-5 and TRBJ2-1; 7 central bases correspond to TRBD2. The CDR3 reads CATKAGNTYNEQFF. The nucleotide sequence is given as TGTGCCACAAAAGCGGGAAACACCTACAATGAGCAGTTCTTC.